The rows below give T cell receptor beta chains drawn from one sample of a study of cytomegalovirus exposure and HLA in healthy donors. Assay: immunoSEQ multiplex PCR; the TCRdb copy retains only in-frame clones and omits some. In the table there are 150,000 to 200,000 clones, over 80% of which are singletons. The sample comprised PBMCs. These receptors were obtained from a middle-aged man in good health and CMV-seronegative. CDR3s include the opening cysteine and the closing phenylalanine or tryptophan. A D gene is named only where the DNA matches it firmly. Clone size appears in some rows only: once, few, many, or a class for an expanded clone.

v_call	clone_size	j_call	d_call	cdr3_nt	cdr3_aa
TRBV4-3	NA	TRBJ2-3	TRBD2	TGCGCCAGCAGCCAAGATGTGGGACTAGCGGGGACCTTGGATACGCAGTATTTT	CASSQDVGLAGTLDTQYF
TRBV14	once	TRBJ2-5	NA	TGTGCCAGCAGCCAGACTCAGCGAACCCAGTACTTC	CASSQTQRTQYF
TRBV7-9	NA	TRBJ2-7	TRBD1	TGTGCCAGCAGCGCCGGACAGGGTAGTTTCGAGCAGTACTTC	CASSAGQGSFEQYF
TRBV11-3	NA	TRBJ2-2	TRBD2	TGTGCCAGCAGCCCCCGACTAGCGGGGAGGACCGGGGAGCTGTTTTTT	CASSPRLAGRTGELFF
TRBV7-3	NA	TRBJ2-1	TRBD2	TGTGCCAGCAGCTTTAGCGGGGGGGTCGGTGAGCAGTTCTTC	CASSFSGGVGEQFF
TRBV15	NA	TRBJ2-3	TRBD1	TGTGCCACCAGCACCCGACAGGGGGCAGGCACAGATACGCAGTATTTT	CATSTRQGAGTDTQYF
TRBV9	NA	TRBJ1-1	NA	TGTGCCAGCAGCGTAAGAACAGGGACTGAAGCTTTCTTT	CASSVRTGTEAFF
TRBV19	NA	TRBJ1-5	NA	TGTGCCAGTAGAGGGTCGGGGAGCAATCAGCCCCAGCATTTT	CASRGSGSNQPQHF
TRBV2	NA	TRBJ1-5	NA	TGTGCCAGCAGTAAAAGGACTCACGGGCAGCCCCAGCATTTT	CASSKRTHGQPQHF
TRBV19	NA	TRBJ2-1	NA	TGTGCCAGTAGCATCGAAAGACACCAGTTCTTC	CASSIERHQFF
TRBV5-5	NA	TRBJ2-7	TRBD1	TGTGCCAGCAGCCCGAGGTGGGGACAGGGGCCACGGAACGAGCAGTACTTC	CASSPRWGQGPRNEQYF
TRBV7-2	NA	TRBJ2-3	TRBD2	TGTGCCAGCAGCCGGGGGGCGGGAGGGCCCAGCACAGATACGCAGTATTTT	CASSRGAGGPSTDTQYF
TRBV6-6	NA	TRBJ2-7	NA	TGTGCCAGCAGTTCCTCGGGGAGGAGCTCCTACGAGCAGTACTTC	CASSSSGRSSYEQYF
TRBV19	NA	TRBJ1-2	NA	TGTGCCAGTACCATAGACCCCCGGACAGTTGTTGGCTACACCTTC	CASTIDPRTVVGYTF
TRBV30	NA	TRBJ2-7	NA	TGTGCCTGGAGTTTGACTCCCGTATACGAGCAGTACTTC	CAWSLTPVYEQYF
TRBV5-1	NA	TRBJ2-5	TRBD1	TGCGCCAGCAGCAAGGGACAGGGGAGAGAGACCCAGTACTTC	CASSKGQGRETQYF
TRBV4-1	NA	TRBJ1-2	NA	TGCGCCAGCAGCGGAGATGGTGGCTACACCTTC	CASSGDGGYTF
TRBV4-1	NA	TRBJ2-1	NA	TGCGCCAGCAGCCAAGATCAAAGGGGTGGTGAGCAGTTCTTC	CASSQDQRGGEQFF
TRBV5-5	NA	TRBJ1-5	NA	TGTGCCAGCAGCTTGGAGGGGGACAAGCCCCAGCATTTT	CASSLEGDKPQHF
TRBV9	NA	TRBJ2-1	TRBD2	TGTGCCAGCAGCGTAGCTAATGTCGGGGGGAATGAGCAGTTCTTC	CASSVANVGGNEQFF
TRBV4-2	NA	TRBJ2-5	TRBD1	TGTGCCAGCAGCCCGGGGGCACAGGGGGCCCAAGAGACCCAGTACTTC	CASSPGAQGAQETQYF